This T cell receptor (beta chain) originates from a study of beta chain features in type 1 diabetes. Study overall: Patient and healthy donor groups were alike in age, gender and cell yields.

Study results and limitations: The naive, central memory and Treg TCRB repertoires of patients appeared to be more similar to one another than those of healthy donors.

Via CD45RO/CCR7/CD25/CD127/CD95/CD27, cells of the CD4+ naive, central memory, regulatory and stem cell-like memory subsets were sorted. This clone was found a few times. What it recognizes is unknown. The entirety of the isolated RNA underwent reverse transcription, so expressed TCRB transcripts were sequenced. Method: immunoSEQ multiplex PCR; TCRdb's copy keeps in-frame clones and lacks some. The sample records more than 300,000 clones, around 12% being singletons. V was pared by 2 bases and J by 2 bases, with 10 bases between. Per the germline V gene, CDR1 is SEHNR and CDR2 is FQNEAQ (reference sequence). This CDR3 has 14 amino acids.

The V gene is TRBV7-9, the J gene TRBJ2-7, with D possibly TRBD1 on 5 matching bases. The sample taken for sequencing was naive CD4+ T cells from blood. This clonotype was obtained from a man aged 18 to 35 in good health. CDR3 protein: CASSLSPGPYEQYF. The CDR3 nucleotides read TGTGCCAGCAGCTTATCGCCAGGGCCCTACGAGCAGTACTTC.